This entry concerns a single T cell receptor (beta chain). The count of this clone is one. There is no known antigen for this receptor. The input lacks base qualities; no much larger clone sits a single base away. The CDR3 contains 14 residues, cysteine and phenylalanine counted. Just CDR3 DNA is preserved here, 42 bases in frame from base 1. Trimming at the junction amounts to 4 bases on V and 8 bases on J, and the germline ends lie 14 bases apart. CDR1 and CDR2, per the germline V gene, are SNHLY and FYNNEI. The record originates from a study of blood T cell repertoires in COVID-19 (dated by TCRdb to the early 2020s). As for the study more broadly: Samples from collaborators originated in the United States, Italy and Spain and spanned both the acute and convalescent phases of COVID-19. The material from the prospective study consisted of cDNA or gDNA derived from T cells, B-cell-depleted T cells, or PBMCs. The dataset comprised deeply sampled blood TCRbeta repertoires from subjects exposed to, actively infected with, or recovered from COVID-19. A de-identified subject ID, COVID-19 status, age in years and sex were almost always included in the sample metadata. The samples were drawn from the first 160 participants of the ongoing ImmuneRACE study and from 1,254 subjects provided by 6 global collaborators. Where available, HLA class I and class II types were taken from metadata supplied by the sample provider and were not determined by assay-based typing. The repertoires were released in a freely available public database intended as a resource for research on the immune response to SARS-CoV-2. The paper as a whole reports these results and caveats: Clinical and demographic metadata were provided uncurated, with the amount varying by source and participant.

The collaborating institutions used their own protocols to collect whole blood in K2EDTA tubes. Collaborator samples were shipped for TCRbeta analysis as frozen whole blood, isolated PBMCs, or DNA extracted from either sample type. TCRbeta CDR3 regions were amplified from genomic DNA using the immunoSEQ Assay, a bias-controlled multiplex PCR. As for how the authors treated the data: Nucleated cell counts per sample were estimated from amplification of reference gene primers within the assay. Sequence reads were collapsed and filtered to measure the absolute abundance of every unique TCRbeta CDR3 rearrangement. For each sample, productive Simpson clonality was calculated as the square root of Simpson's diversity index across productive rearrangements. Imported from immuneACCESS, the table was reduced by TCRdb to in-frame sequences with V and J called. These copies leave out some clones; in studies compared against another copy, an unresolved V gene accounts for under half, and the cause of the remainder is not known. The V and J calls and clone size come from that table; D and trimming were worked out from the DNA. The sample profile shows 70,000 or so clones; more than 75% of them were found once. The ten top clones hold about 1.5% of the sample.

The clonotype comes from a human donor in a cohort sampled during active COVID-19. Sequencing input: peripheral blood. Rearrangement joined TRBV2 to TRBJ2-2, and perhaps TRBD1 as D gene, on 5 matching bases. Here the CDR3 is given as CASSASGFLGELFF. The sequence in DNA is TGTGCCAGCAGTGCCTCAGGGTTTTTGGGGGAGCTGTTTTTT.